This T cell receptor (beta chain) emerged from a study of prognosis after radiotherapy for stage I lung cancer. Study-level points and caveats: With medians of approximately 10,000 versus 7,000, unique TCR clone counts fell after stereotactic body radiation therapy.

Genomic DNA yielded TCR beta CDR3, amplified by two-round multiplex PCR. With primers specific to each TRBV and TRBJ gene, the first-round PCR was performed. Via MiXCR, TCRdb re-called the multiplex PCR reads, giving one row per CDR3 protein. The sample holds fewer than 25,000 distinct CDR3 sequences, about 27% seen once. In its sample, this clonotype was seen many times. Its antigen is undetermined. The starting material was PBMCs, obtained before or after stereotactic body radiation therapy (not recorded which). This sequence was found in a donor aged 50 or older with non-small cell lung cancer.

CDR3 amino acids: CASSPPGPLREAFF. The CDR3 DNA is TGTGCCAGCAGTCCCCCAGGTCCATTGCGAGAAGCTTTCTTT. This chain links TRBV6-1 with TRBJ1-1; D not certain. CDR1 and CDR2 (germline): MNHNS, SASEGT. V was cut by 5 bases and J by 8 bases, with 18 bases left in between. The CDR3 length is 14 residues.